Shown below are 27 T cell receptor beta chains from a single sample sequenced in a study of shared clonotypes between healthy human individuals. Sequenced by immunoSEQ multiplex PCR; TCRdb stores in-frame clones only, minus some. This repertoire shows more than 1.2 million clones, about 98.5% found once; its top ten account for roughly 0.35%. Sequenced: naive CD4+ T cells sorted from blood. Subset here: CD45RA+ positively selected. The receptors originated from a man younger than 40 in good health.

The chain uses TRBV4-2 and TRBJ2-2; D possibly corresponds to TRBD2 (6 bases). Germline CDR1 reads LGHNA; CDR2 reads YNFKEQ. Trimming took off 3 bases at V and 4 bases at J, with 15 bases between the two ends. The CDR3 contains 16 residues. This CDR3 reads CASSQAGTRTTGELFF. DNA for the CDR3: TGTGCCAGCAGCCAGGCGGGGACCAGGACCACCGGGGAGCTGTTTTTT.

The rearrangement joins TRBV12-5 to TRBJ1-2; D may be TRBD1 (5 bases). The CDR3 is 14 amino acids. Germline values: CDR1 LGHNT, CDR2 FRNRAP. Trimming took 5 bases from V and 4 from J, leaving 14 bases between them. As DNA, the CDR3 is TGTGCTAGTGGTGGGGGGTCGGGAGTCTATGGCTACACCTTC. It yields the protein CASGGGSGVYGYTF.

This chain's CDR3 is CASGLEPVLAGDEGTGELFF. The CDR3 DNA reads TGTGCTAGTGGTTTGGAGCCCGTGCTAGCGGGAGACGAGGGCACCGGGGAGCTGTTTTTT. The gene calls are TRBV12-5 and TRBJ2-2, with 10 positions matching TRBD2. The CDR3 contains 20 residues. The J segment lost 4 bases and the V segment lost 1 base, leaving 15 bases of the junction unmatched. The V gene's germline CDR1 is LGHNT and CDR2 FRNRAP.

The gene calls are TRBV28 and TRBJ1-5; D remains unclear. The V gene lost 0 bases and the J gene lost 2 bases, with 11 bases spanning the gap. Germline V lookup: CDR1 MDHEN, CDR2 SYDVKM. The CDR3 runs to 16 residues. The CDR3 nucleotides are TGTGCCAGCAGTTTATGGAGCGGGTTAGGCAATCAGCCCCAGCATTTT. Protein sequence: CASSLWSGLGNQPQHF.

The rearrangement joins TRBV2 to TRBJ2-5; 9 bases match TRBD2. The CDR3 loop spans 15 amino acids. V gave up 9 bases and J gave up 4 bases; unmatched junction bases: 12. Looked up from germline, CDR1 is SNHLY and CDR2 is FYNNEI. The CDR3 protein is CARKGLREGRETQYF. CDR3 nucleotides: TGTGCCAGGAAGGGGTTGCGGGAGGGCCGAGAGACCCAGTACTTC.

This rearrangement joins TRBV7-9 to TRBJ2-5, with TRBD2 matching over 15 bases. J gave up 5 bases and V 3 bases, and 10 bases lay outside the gene matches. The CDR3 runs 18 residues. CDR1 is SEHNR and CDR2 is FQNEAQ in the germline V gene (reference sequence). The DNA of the CDR3 is TGTGCCAGCAGCTTCTCCGGACTAGCGGGAGGGTTGTATGAGACCCAGTACTTC. Translating it yields CASSFSGLAGGLYETQYF.

The CDR3 DNA sequence: TGTGCCAGCAGCTCCGGGACAGCCAAGACGAACACCGGGGAGCTGTTTTTT. This sequence encodes CASSSGTAKTNTGELFF. The V gene is TRBV7-9, the J gene TRBJ2-2, with 7 bases aligning to TRBD1. The CDR3 is made up of 17 amino acids. The V gene's germline CDR1 is SEHNR and CDR2 FQNEAQ (reference sequence). The J segment lost 0 bases and the V segment lost 4 bases, leaving 8 bases of the junction unmatched.

The chain combines TRBV7-9 with TRBJ2-3, with TRBD2 identical over 14 bases. Germline CDR1 SEHNR, CDR2 FQNEAQ (reference sequence). The CDR3 consists of 15 residues. After removal of 5 bases from V and 5 bases from J, the junction contained 3 bases not matched to a gene. CDR3 amino acids: CASSLGLAGGDTQYF. For the CDR3, the DNA is TGTGCCAGCAGCCTAGGACTAGCGGGAGGAGATACGCAGTATTTT.

The chain has TRBV12-2 and TRBJ2-5; no check of the table's D call, TRBD2, against the DNA was made. TRBV12-2 is listed as a pseudogene. The CDR3 spans 12 residues. The CDR3 DNA is TGTGCAAGTTGCGGCGCCTTGAACACCCAGTACTTC. Translating gives CASCGALNTQYF.

V usage is TRBV7-7 and J usage is TRBJ2-2, with D unclear. Trimming cost V 1 base and J 8 bases, with 5 bases left between them. The germline gives CDR1 SSHAT, CDR2 FNYEAQ (reference sequence). The CDR3 has 12 residues. In DNA, the CDR3 is TGTGCCAGCAGCTTAGGGGCTGGGGAGCTGTTTTTT. Protein sequence: CASSLGAGELFF.

The CDR3 loop reads CASSRGLAQTDTQYF. The CDR3 coding sequence is TGCGCCAGCAGCCGGGGACTAGCACAGACAGATACGCAGTATTTT. This sequence joins TRBV4-3 and TRBJ2-3; TRBD2 matches at 9 bases. Germline V gene sequence: CDR1 LGHNA, CDR2 YSLEER. The trim removed 4 bases at V and 3 bases at J, leaving 5 bases unmatched. The CDR3 runs 15 residues.

The table lists this clone with a count of one. V and J are TRBV5-5 and TRBJ1-4, with D unclear. This CDR3 comprises 13 residues. Trimming shortened V by 0 bases and J by 11 bases, and 11 bases separated the two germline ends. Germline assignment: CDR1 SGHKS and CDR2 YYEKEE (reference sequence). DNA of the CDR3: TGTGCCAGCAGCTTGGAGTTCGGCGAGAAACTGTTTTTT. Its protein is CASSLEFGEKLFF.

The chain recombines TRBV7-9 with TRBJ2-5; 9 bases agree with TRBD1. The CDR3 sequence is 15 residues long. J lost 5 bases, V lost 5 bases, and 9 bases had no gene match. Per the germline V gene, CDR1 is SEHNR and CDR2 is FQNEAQ (reference sequence). This CDR3 is CASSLTTGGLETQYF. CDR3 nucleotides: TGTGCCAGCAGCCTCACCACAGGGGGCTTGGAGACCCAGTACTTC.

The rearrangement links TRBV5-4 to TRBJ1-3, with 7 bases aligning to TRBD1. V gave up 0 bases and J gave up 1 base; unmatched junction bases: 4. From germline, CDR1 is SGHNT and CDR2 YYREEE (reference sequence). The length of the CDR3 is 16 residues. The CDR3 sequence is CASSLVTTGSGNTIYF. The DNA of the CDR3 is TGTGCCAGCAGCTTGGTTACGACAGGGTCTGGAAACACCATATATTTT. Full variable domain (missing parts from reference TRBV5-4 and TRBJ1-3): ETGVTQSPTHLIKTRGQQVTLRCSSQSGHNTVSWYQQALGQGPQFIFQYYREEENGRGNFPPRFSGLQFPNYSSELNVNALELDDSALYLCASSLVTTGSGNTIYFGEGSWLTVV.

The chain has TRBV5-1 and TRBJ2-7; TRBD2 agrees at 12 bases. CDR1 SGHRS and CDR2 YFSETQ come from the germline V gene. Trimming took 4 bases from V and 2 from J; bases not matched to a gene: 4. The CDR3 runs to 15 residues. This CDR3 is CASSVTSGSPYEQYF. CDR3 bases: TGCGCCAGCAGCGTGACTAGCGGGAGTCCCTACGAGCAGTACTTC.

With regard to this clone: Other nucleotide sequences from this sample produce the same CDR3. This sequence joins TRBV5-1 and TRBJ2-3; D may be TRBD2 (6 bases). Germline loops: CDR1 SGHRS, CDR2 YFSETQ. The CDR3 is made up of 15 amino acids. Deletions cut 2 bases from V and 2 bases from J, with 12 bases between. CDR3 region: CASSLVAGFTDTQYF. The CDR3 DNA follows: TGCGCCAGCAGCTTAGTGGCGGGATTCACAGATACGCAGTATTTT.

This chain joins TRBV11-2 and TRBJ2-7; D ambiguous. V lost 1 base and J 7 bases, leaving 8 bases between the germline ends. Germline V CDR1 and CDR2: SGHAT, FQNNGV. The CDR3 is made up of 12 amino acids. The CDR3 spells CASSLGVWEQYF. In nucleotides, the CDR3 is TGTGCCAGCAGCTTAGGGGTTTGGGAGCAGTACTTC.

The J gene is TRBJ2-3, the V gene TRBV5-4, with D perhaps matching TRBD1 or TRBD2 (5 bases each). Trimming stripped 4 bases from V and 0 bases from J, with 15 bases between. From germline, CDR1 is SGHNT and CDR2 YYREEE (reference sequence). CDR3 length: 16 residues. This CDR3 is CASSRVSGTSTDTQYF. The CDR3 DNA follows: TGTGCCAGCAGCAGAGTCTCAGGGACGAGCACAGATACGCAGTATTTT.

The chain couples TRBV15 to TRBJ1-5; a weak D match, TRBD1 (5 bases). This CDR3 is built from 15 residues. The ends were cut back, 3 bases at V and 6 bases at J, with 15 bases in the middle. Germline assignment: CDR1 LNHNV and CDR2 YYDKDF (reference sequence). CDR3 nucleotide sequence: TGTGCCACCAGCAGGGGGGTCCAATCGGGTCAGCCCCAGCATTTT. Protein product: CATSRGVQSGQPQHF.

CDR3 in DNA: TGCAGCGTTGCCCCTCTCCGGGACAGGGGCGAAGCTTTCTTT. Its translation is CSVAPLRDRGEAFF. The rearrangement uses TRBV29-1 and TRBJ1-1; 10 bases match TRBD1. This CDR3 region has 14 residues. Germline trimming cut 4 bases from V and 8 bases from J; bases unmatched to any gene: 10. Germline CDR1 SQVTM, CDR2 ANQGSEA.

This chain joins TRBV5-1 and TRBJ2-1, with D unclear. The CDR3 has 13 amino acids. Trimming took off 3 bases at V and 9 bases at J, with 13 bases between the two ends. Germline CDR1 SGHRS, CDR2 YFSETQ. CDR3 DNA sequence: TGCGCCAGCAGCTCGGTGACTGCCGGTGAGCAGTTCTTC. It codes for CASSSVTAGEQFF.

The chain joins TRBV7-2 to TRBJ2-5, with 9 bases identical to TRBD1. With 4 bases clipped from V and 3 bases from J, the junction kept 3 bases outside the gene matches. The germline V gene has CDR1 SGHTA and CDR2 FQGNSA. CDR3 length: 14 residues. The CDR3 loop is CASSYRGREETQYF. The CDR3 region has the DNA TGTGCCAGCAGCTACAGGGGGCGGGAAGAGACCCAGTACTTC.

The chain carries TRBV6-6 and TRBJ2-2; tentatively, D is TRBD1 or TRBD2 (6 bases each). CDR1 and CDR2 (germline): MNHNY, SVGAGI (reference sequence). The CDR3 runs 16 residues. V was trimmed by 8 bases and J by 5 bases, leaving 21 bases between them. The CDR3 region is CASDWGARLQTGELFF. CDR3 bases: TGTGCCAGCGACTGGGGGGCCAGACTTCAGACCGGGGAGCTGTTTTTT.

CDR3 region: CASSLGDVTLYEQYF. CDR3 sequence (DNA): TGTGCCAGCAGCTTGGGGGACGTTACCCTCTACGAGCAGTACTTC. The chain has TRBV7-2 and TRBJ2-7; D possibly matches TRBD1 or TRBD2 (5 bases each). The germline CDR1 and CDR2 sequences are SGHTA and FQGNSA. This CDR3 is 15 amino acids long. Trimming pared 3 bases from V and 3 bases from J, leaving 15 bases between.

This clone has a single count. The chain combines TRBV27 with TRBJ1-1; the D is unclear. CDR1 is MNHEY, CDR2 SMNVEV, per germline (reference sequence). Trimming pared 7 bases from V and 2 bases from J, leaving 14 bases between. The CDR3 covers 14 residues. For the CDR3, the DNA is TGTGCCAGCACCCCGGTGGGTTACAACACTGAAGCTTTCTTT. It encodes CASTPVGYNTEAFF.

The chain is built from TRBV7-2 and TRBJ1-5; TRBD1 might be the D (5 bases). The CDR3 contains 13 residues. CDR1 is SGHTA and CDR2 is FQGNSA in the germline V gene. V lost 5 bases and J 7 bases, leaving 12 bases between the germline ends. CDR3 coding DNA: TGTGCCAGCAGCCCGGGGACTGAACAGCCCCAGCATTTT. This codes for CASSPGTEQPQHF.

The chain has TRBV19 and TRBJ2-3; the D gene is possibly TRBD2 (5 bases). V was cut by 5 bases and J by 4 bases, with 7 bases left in between. The CDR3 is 12 amino acids. CDR1 and CDR2 from the germline V gene are LNHDA and SQIVND (reference sequence). The CDR3 is CASSPLADTQYF. The CDR3 nucleotides read TGTGCCAGTAGTCCACTAGCAGATACGCAGTATTTT.